This entry is about one T cell receptor beta chain. Its antigen remains unknown. This sample was included in a study of T cells in localized non-small cell lung cancer. Study observations and caveats: Greater T cell density in blood accompanied longer overall survival.

Data came from immunoSEQ multiplex PCR; TCRdb stores just in-frame clones and leaves some out. This sample yields about 20,000 clones, of which over 85% are seen a single time; under 7.5% belongs to the top ten. Looked up from germline, CDR1 is SGHTA and CDR2 is FQGTGA. CDR3 length equals 13 residues. Trimming removed 2 bases at V and 5 bases at J, with 10 bases between. The source was peripheral blood, collected before any cancer treatment. The clonotype was recovered from a male donor at least 60 years old with stage I squamous cell lung carcinoma. The chain uses TRBV7-3 and TRBJ2-7; tentatively, D is TRBD1 (5 bases). CDR3 in amino acids: CASSLQGQNEQYF. In DNA form, the CDR3 reads TGTGCCAGCAGCTTACAGGGCCAAAACGAGCAGTACTTC.